The subject of this entry is one TCR beta chain. Its antigen is undetermined. An end of the junction differs from the germline gene, which may be a read error. The data stem from a study of cytomegalovirus exposure and HLA in healthy donors. PCR employed 60 Vbeta and 13 Jbeta primers. TCRdb's table, derived via immunoSEQ multiplex PCR, lists solely in-frame clones and lacks some. This repertoire shows fewer than 150,000 clones, around 77% found once; its top ten account for 2%. Findings of the study overall: Further analysis was carried out later, and it showed several of the most significant clusters appearing linked to common viral pathogens.

CDR1 is SGHKS and CDR2 is YYEKEE in the germline V gene (reference sequence). The CDR3 consists of 14 residues. The clonotype was recovered from a young man in good health and CMV-seronegative. The rearrangement joins TRBV5-5 to TRBJ1-1; the D is unclear. Sequencing input: PBMCs. CDR3 in amino acids: CASSLDLGSTESFF. The CDR3 nucleotides read TGTGCCAGCAGCTTGGATCTGGGGAGCACTGAATCTTTCTTT.